The clone carrying this T cell receptor (beta chain) was recorded many times. Its antigen is unknown. The data are from a study of regulatory T cells in long-lasting Graves disease. Study conclusions and caveats: Persistent-disease Graves' patients showed less TCR diversity than new cases.

With 4 bases removed from V and 4 bases from J, the gap between germline ends came to 9 bases. The V gene's germline CDR1 is DFQATT and CDR2 SNEGSKA (reference sequence). The CDR3 contains 12 residues. Library construction for TCR beta used iRepertoire HTBI primers and Arm-PCR of CDR3 regions. Each CDR3 protein gets one entry after TCRdb re-called the multiplex PCR reads with MiXCR. The sample holds hundreds of thousands of distinct CDR3 sequences; over 15% are singletons and the top ten take 25% to 30%. This sample's time point: newly diagnosed GD, antithyroid drugs for less than 3 months. The TCR library was made from RNA extracted from PBMCs. The same sample was also used in a study of T cells in Graves' hyperthyroidism and ophthalmopathy.

The clonotype comes from a man aged 40-55 years with Graves disease. The sample here was peripheral blood mononuclear cells (PBMCs), taken at new diagnosis, from a patient treated with antithyroid drugs. This chain joins TRBV20-1 and TRBJ2-3; possible D gene TRBD1, 5 bases. For the CDR3, the DNA is TGCAGTGCTACCCTAGGGGCAGATACGCAGTATTTT. Protein: CSATLGADTQYF.